This T cell receptor (beta chain) was documented in a study of T cell changes during pregnancy in multiple sclerosis (dated by TCRdb to the late 2010s). A note on the overall study: The study looked at changes in the T cell repertoire across pregnancy in women with multiple sclerosis.

The CDR3 measures 15 amino acids from cysteine to phenylalanine. The entry retains the CDR3 DNA only, 45 bases that are in frame from base 1. CDR1 and CDR2, looked up from the germline V gene, are MNHNS and SASEGT. The library was generated by the immunoSEQ multiplex PCR assay. Sourced from immuneACCESS, this table was stored by TCRdb with only in-frame sequences that have V and J called. A share of the clones is absent; for the studies checked, an unresolved V gene accounts for under half, and the remainder has no known explanation. This sample lists more than 75,000 clones; just under 95% were detected once. The ten most abundant clones make up 1% of the sample. Concerning this clone: The antigen it binds to is not known. At one boundary the junction diverges from the germline segment, which might be a read error.

This clonotype was sampled from a female donor with multiple sclerosis, enrolled in a pregnancy study. Specimen: peripheral blood, collected in the first trimester of pregnancy. Here the chain combines TRBV6-1 and TRBJ2-2, and TRBD2 may be the D gene, going by 5 matching bases. The CDR3 here reads CASSKAPGSSGELFF. The sequence in DNA is TGTGCCAGCAGTAAAGCCCCGGGATCATCCGGGGAGCTGTTTTTT.